These 12 T cell receptor beta chains originate from one sample sequenced in a study of blood T cell repertoires in COVID-19. Method: immunoSEQ multiplex PCR; TCRdb's copy keeps in-frame clones and lacks some. The profile shows about 460,000 clones, 80% to 90% of them singletons. Sequenced material: PBMCs or T cells enriched from blood (not recorded which). Receptors originate from a woman in her fifties or sixties who had recovered from COVID-19.

The chain has TRBV6-5 and TRBJ1-2, with TRBD1 identical over 7 bases. The ends lost 6 bases at V and 7 bases at J; junction bases unmatched: 8. Germline V gene data show CDR1 as MNHEY and CDR2 as SVGAGI. The CDR3 has 13 amino acids. CDR3 in amino acids: CASRTPGTAGYTF. CDR3 DNA: TGTGCCAGCAGGACCCCCGGGACAGCTGGCTACACCTTC.

This chain uses TRBV5-6 with TRBJ1-2; 9 bases match TRBD1. The CDR3 extends over 14 amino acids. V shed 4 bases and J 7 bases; nucleotides not matched to a gene: 8. The V gene's germline CDR1 is SGHDT and CDR2 YYEEEE. CDR3: CASSRGTGLGGYTF. For the CDR3, the DNA is TGTGCCAGCAGCAGAGGGACAGGGCTAGGTGGCTACACCTTC.

This clone was seen a handful of times. The rearrangement links TRBV3-1 (or the pseudogene TRBV3-2) to TRBJ1-1; D is undetermined. CDR1 is LGHDT and CDR2 is YNNKEL in the germline V gene (reference sequence). The ends were cut back, 3 bases at V and 5 bases at J, with 13 bases in the middle. The CDR3 totals 14 residues. The chain's CDR3 is CASSHGVVGTEAFF. Written as DNA, the CDR3 is TGTGCCAGCAGCCACGGGGTGGTGGGTACTGAAGCTTTCTTT.

The rearrangement uses TRBV5-1 and TRBJ2-5, with TRBD1 matching over 12 bases. Germline V gives CDR1 SGHRS, CDR2 YFSETQ. J lost 4 bases, V lost 4 bases, and 5 bases had no gene match. The length of the CDR3 is 15 residues. The CDR3 is CASSGGQGAAETQYF. The CDR3 nucleotides are TGCGCCAGCAGCGGGGGACAGGGGGCGGCAGAGACCCAGTACTTC.

The table lists this clone with a count of one. The chain couples TRBV5-1 to TRBJ2-1, with 8 bases identical to TRBD2. The germline CDR1 and CDR2 sequences are SGHRS and YFSETQ. There are 16 residues in the CDR3. The V segment lost 4 bases and the J segment 6 bases; nucleotides outside the gene matches: 12. The CDR3 reads CASSPTTSGLANEQFF. The CDR3 coding sequence is TGCGCCAGCAGCCCAACCACTAGCGGCTTGGCCAATGAGCAGTTCTTC.

The J gene is TRBJ1-2, the V gene TRBV30; 8 bases are shared with TRBD1. The CDR3 is made up of 15 amino acids. Unmatched junction bases numbered 7, after V lost 1 base and J lost 3 bases. CDR1 GTSNPN and CDR2 SVGIG come from the germline V gene (reference sequence). CDR3 protein: CAWSGAGGAYYGYTF. The CDR3 DNA follows: TGTGCCTGGAGTGGGGCAGGGGGCGCTTACTATGGCTACACCTTC.

J is TRBJ1-2 and V is TRBV12-3 or TRBV12-4; D may be TRBD1 (6 bases). Trimming cost V 6 bases and J 3 bases, with 11 bases left between them. The CDR3 loop spans 13 amino acids. The CDR3 loop reads CASREQGDYGYTF. In nucleotides, the CDR3 is TGTGCCAGCAGAGAACAGGGAGACTATGGCTACACCTTC.

CDR3 in amino acids: CASSLKGTIGREKLFF. The DNA for the CDR3 is TGTGCCAGCAGCTTAAAAGGCACCATCGGGAGAGAAAAACTGTTTTTT. The V and J genes are TRBV11-2 and TRBJ1-4; D ambiguous. The CDR3 has 16 amino acids. The germline V gene has CDR1 SGHAT and CDR2 FQNNGV. V dropped 2 bases and J dropped 8 bases, with 18 bases sitting between them.

This chain links TRBV9 with TRBJ1-3; D not resolved. This CDR3 spans 15 amino acids. Trimming removed 2 bases at V and 0 bases at J, with 9 bases between. Germline V gene lookup returns CDR1 SGDLS and CDR2 YYNGEE. The CDR3 bases are TGTGCCAGCAGCGTGGACTCTGGCTCTGGAAACACCATATATTTT. Amino acid sequence: CASSVDSGSGNTIYF. The whole variable domain, filled in from reference TRBV9 and TRBJ1-3, reads DSGVTQTPKHLITATGQRVTLRCSPRSGDLSVYWYQQSLDQGLQFLIQYYNGEERAKGNILERFSAQQFPDLHSELNLSSLELGDSALYFCASSVDSGSGNTIYFGEGSWLTVV.

This CDR3 reads CASSLVGGPNIQYF. The DNA for the CDR3 is TGTGCCAGCAGCTTGGTCGGGGGACCAAACATTCAGTACTTC. The rearrangement links TRBV5-8 to TRBJ2-4, with D perhaps matching TRBD2 (6 bases). The CDR3 has 14 amino acids. V lost 0 bases, J lost 6 bases, and 10 bases lay in between. CDR1 is SGHTS and CDR2 is YDEGEE in the germline V gene.

The chain carries TRBV30 and TRBJ2-3; D remains unclear. The CDR3 loop spans 15 amino acids. Trimming removed 3 bases from V and 0 bases from J, with 13 bases in between. CDR1 and CDR2 (germline): GTSNPN, SVGIG (reference sequence). The CDR3 nucleotides are TGTGCCTGGAGCAGAAAGTACCTTAGCACAGATACGCAGTATTTT. Translated: CAWSRKYLSTDTQYF.

This chain connects TRBV14 to TRBJ2-2; TRBD1 matches 9 bases. Unmatched junction bases numbered 12, after V lost 3 bases and J lost 4 bases. Germline loops: CDR1 SGHDN, CDR2 FVKESK. The CDR3 sequence is 18 residues long. The CDR3 reads CASSHSGTGYRATGELFF. CDR3 bases: TGTGCCAGCAGCCACTCCGGGACAGGGTATCGCGCCACCGGGGAGCTGTTTTTT.